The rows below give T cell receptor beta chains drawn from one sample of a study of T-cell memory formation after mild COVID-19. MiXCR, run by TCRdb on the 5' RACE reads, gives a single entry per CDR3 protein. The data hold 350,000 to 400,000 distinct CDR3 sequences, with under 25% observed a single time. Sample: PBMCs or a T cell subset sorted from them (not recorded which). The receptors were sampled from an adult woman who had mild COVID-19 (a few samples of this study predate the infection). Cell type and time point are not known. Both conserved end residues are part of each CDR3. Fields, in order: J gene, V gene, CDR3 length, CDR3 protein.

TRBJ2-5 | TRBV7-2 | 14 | CASSLVDRQETQYF
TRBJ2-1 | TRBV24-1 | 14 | CATSDPGHSNEQFF
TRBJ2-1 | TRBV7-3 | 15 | CASSLIGTPYNEQFF
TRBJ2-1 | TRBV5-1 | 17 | CASRGQGAWRDHNEQFF
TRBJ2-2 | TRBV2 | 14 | CASRDRTGTGELFF
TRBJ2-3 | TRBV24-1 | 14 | CATKGGRSTDTQYF
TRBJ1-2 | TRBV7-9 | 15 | CASSSAQGRDYGYTF
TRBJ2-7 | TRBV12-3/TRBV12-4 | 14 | CASSTRDRTYEQYF
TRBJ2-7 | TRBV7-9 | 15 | CASSPPGQLGREQYF
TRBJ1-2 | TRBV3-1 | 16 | CASSQEVKDRRYGYTF
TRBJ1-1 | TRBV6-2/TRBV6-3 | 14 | CASSYSVLNTEAFF
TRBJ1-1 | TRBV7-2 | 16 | CASSSTSRTMNTEAFF
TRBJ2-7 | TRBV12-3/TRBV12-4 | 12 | CASSLPVGEQYF
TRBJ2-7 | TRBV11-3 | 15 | CASSPGRGGSYEQYF
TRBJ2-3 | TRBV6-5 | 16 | CASSRLAGFYTDTQYF
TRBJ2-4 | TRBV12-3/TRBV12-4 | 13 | CASTIGQGYIQYF
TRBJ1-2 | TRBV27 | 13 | CASSLSQGVGYTF
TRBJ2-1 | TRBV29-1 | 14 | CSIGTSGGADEQFF
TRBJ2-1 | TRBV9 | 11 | CASSVGGEQFF
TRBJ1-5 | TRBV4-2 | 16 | CASSHSTAPGNQPQHF
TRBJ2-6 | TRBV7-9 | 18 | CASSLEGPGARGANVLTF
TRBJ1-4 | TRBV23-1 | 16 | CASSQSWQTTNEKLFF
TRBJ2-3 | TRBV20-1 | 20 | CSARDEWASGRITSTDTQYF
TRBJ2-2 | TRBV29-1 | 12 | CSAPDSTGELFF
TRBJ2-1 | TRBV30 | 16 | CAWSPRGREVYNEQFF
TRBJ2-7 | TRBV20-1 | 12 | CSVAGFSYEQYF
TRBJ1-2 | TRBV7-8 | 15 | CASSLTGTADYGYTF
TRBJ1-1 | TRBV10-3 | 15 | CAISSRRDRGTEAFF
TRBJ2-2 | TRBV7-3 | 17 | CASSQYPGTGYLPELFF
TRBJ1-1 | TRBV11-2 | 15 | CASSEADRGDTEAFF
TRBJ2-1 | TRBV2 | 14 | CASSEAGGDNEQFF
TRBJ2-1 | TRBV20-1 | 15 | CSAPQNAGASNEQFF
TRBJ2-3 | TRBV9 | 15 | CASSVRGPRSDTQYF
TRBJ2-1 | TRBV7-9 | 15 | CASSAGTSGNNEQFF
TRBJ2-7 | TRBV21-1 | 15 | CASSRRLPPFREQYF
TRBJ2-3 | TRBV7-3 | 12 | CASSLDSNTQYF
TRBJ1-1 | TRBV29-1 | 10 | CSGLGGEAFF
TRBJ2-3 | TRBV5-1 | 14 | CASSPDRGLRTQYF
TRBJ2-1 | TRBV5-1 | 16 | CASSKTSGSSYNEQFF
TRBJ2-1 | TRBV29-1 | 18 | CSVEASRASLSSYNEQFF
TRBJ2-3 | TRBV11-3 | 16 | CASSPRTSGGTDTQYF
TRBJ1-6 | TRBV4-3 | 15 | CASSQDFFPASPLHF
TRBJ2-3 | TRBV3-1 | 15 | CASSQGGARGDTQYF
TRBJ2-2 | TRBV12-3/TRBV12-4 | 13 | CASREDRHGELFF
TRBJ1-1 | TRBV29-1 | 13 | CSGFGQGPTEAFF
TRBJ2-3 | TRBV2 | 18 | CASSDLNQGSFFGDTQYF
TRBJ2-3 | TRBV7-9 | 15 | CASSLGLAGLDTQYF
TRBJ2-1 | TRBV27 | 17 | CASSHRGPQRGLNEQFF
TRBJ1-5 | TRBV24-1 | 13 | CATSDSGAQPQHF
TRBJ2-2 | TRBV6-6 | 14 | CASRPPVPTGELFF
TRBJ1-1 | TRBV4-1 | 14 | CASSQEGGYTEAFF
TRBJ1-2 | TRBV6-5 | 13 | CASSNNRGDGYTF
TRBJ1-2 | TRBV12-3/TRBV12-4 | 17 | CASNKGDRGLFDYGYTF
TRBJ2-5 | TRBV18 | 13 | CASSGSRVETQYF
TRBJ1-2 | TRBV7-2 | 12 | CASSPDTYGYTF
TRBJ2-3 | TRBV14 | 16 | CASSRGDWGRTDTQYF
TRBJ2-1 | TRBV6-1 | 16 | CASREQGALSGSEQFF
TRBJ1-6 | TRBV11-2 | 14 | CASSGSSYNSPLHF
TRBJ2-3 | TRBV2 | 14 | CASSGGRALGTQYF